Listed below are T cell receptor beta chains from one sample, sequenced in a study of control samples from healthy donors and cancer patients. The assay was immunoSEQ multiplex PCR, and TCRdb's table has in-frame clones only and misses some. The sample lists more than 25,000 clones, 65% to 90% seen once, with 6.5% to 8% in the top ten. The source material was PBMCs. Receptors originate from an older woman with head and neck cancer. CDR3s include the opening cysteine and the closing phenylalanine or tryptophan. D genes are given only for firm matches. The size entry is marked missing in some rows and otherwise reads once, few, many or a size class.

>TRBJ1-1|TRBV18|-|-
CASSPREVPEAFF
TGTGCCAGCTCGCCCAGAGAGGTCCCCGAGGCTTTCTTT
>TRBJ2-7|TRBV29-1|TRBD1|few
CSVASRTGGNEQYF
TGCAGCGTTGCATCACGGACAGGGGGGAACGAGCAGTACTTC
>TRBJ1-3|TRBV19|-|-
CASSIGRNSGNTIYF
TGTGCCAGTAGTATCGGGCGAAACTCTGGAAACACCATATATTTT
>TRBJ1-6|TRBV6-6|TRBD1|-
CASSPTGVSYNSPLHF
TGTGCCAGCAGTCCAACAGGGGTTTCCTATAATTCACCCCTCCACTTT
>TRBJ1-4|TRBV11-2|-|-
CASSSFNEKLFF
TGTGCCAGCAGCTCCTTTAATGAAAAACTGTTTTTT
>TRBJ2-7|TRBV9|-|once
CASSTGPERNEQYF
TGTGCCAGCAGCACCGGGCCCGAGAGGAACGAGCAGTACTTC
>TRBJ2-6|TRBV7-2|-|-
CATPSGANVLTF
TGTGCCACTCCTTCTGGGGCCAACGTCCTGACTTTC
>TRBJ1-1|TRBV5-1|-|-
CASSLGDDGNTEAFF
TGCGCCAGCAGCTTGGGGGACGACGGGAACACTGAAGCTTTCTTT
>TRBJ1-2|TRBV24-1|-|-
CATSSIRGYGYTF
TGTGCCACCAGTAGCATCAGAGGCTATGGCTACACCTTC
>TRBJ2-2|TRBV6-1|TRBD2|-
CASSERTSGTYNTGELFF
TGTGCCAGCAGTGAACGGACTAGCGGGACATATAACACCGGGGAGCTGTTTTTT
>TRBJ2-7|TRBV4-3|TRBD1|-
CASSQGFPAGGMYEQYF
TGCGCCAGCAGCCAAGGGTTTCCGGCAGGGGGCATGTACGAGCAGTACTTC
>TRBJ2-1|TRBV15|TRBD2|few
CATSRDKKRLRESYNEQFF
TGTGCCACCAGCAGAGATAAGAAACGGTTGCGGGAGAGCTACAATGAGCAGTTCTTC
>TRBJ2-3|TRBV18|-|-
CASSPINGLSDTQYF
TGTGCCAGCTCACCAATTAACGGGTTGAGTGATACGCAGTATTTT
>TRBJ2-7|TRBV5-6|TRBD1|-
CASSPRTGSYEQYF
TGTGCCAGCAGCCCTCGGACAGGCTCCTACGAGCAGTACTTC
>TRBJ2-7|TRBV20-1|-|-
CSASGRDLYEQYF
TGCAGTGCTAGTGGGCGGGACTTGTACGAGCAGTACTTC
>TRBJ2-3|TRBV9|-|-
CASTPPGAPDTQYF
TGTGCCAGCACCCCCCCGGGTGCACCAGATACGCAGTATTTT
>TRBJ2-1|TRBV5-1|TRBD1|-
CASSLGTGGSLSSYNEQFF
TGCGCCAGCAGCTTGGGGACAGGGGGCTCCTTAAGCTCCTACAATGAGCAGTTCTTC
>TRBJ2-3|TRBV5-4|-|-
CASSLLGFLERTDTQYF
TGTGCCAGCAGCTTGCTGGGATTCTTGGAGCGCACAGATACGCAGTATTTT
>TRBJ2-1|TRBV2|TRBD1|-
CASSEDRGNYNEQFF
TGTGCCAGCAGTGAGGACAGGGGCAACTACAATGAGCAGTTCTTC
>TRBJ1-5|TRBV5-6|-|few
CASRRAGAMGQPQHF
TGTGCCAGCAGGCGGGCGGGGGCTATGGGTCAGCCCCAGCATTTT
>TRBJ2-1|TRBV11-2|-|-
CASSSLGALNEQFF
TGTGCCAGCAGTAGTTTGGGAGCCCTTAATGAGCAGTTCTTC
>TRBJ1-6|TRBV27|TRBD1|once
CASSWDRNSPLHF
TGTGCCAGCAGCTGGGACAGAAATTCACCCCTCCACTTT
>TRBJ2-7|TRBV6-5|-|-
CASSQGFYEYEQYF
TGTGCCAGCAGCCAGGGTTTCTATGAGTACGAGCAGTACTTC
>TRBJ2-2|TRBV7-3|TRBD2|-
CASSPTVAGPGELFF
TGTGCCAGCAGCCCAACCGTAGCGGGACCCGGGGAGCTGTTTTTT
>TRBJ2-7|TRBV2|-|-
CASSEISYEQYF
TGTGCCAGCAGTGAGATCTCCTACGAGCAGTACTTC
>TRBJ1-2|TRBV5-1|-|-
CASSLPGAESYGYTF
TGCGCCAGCAGCCTGCCCGGGGCAGAGAGCTATGGCTACACCTTC
>TRBJ2-3|TRBV3-1/TRBV3-2|-|-
CASNDQGSDTQYF
TGTGCCAGCAACGATCAGGGTTCAGATACGCAGTATTTT
>TRBJ1-2|TRBV5-4|TRBD1|-
CASSGAGDRGENGYTF
TGTGCCAGCAGCGGCGCTGGGGACAGGGGAGAAAATGGCTACACCTTC
>TRBJ1-1|TRBV7-9|TRBD1|-
CASSQNQGATEAFF
TGTGCCAGCAGCCAAAATCAGGGGGCCACTGAAGCTTTCTTT
>TRBJ1-5|TRBV7-8|-|-
CASRFGASNQPQHF
TGTGCCAGCCGGTTTGGGGCGAGCAATCAGCCCCAGCATTTT
>TRBJ2-5|TRBV5-6|TRBD2|-
CASSSGLVMGETQYF
TGTGCCAGCAGCTCCGGACTAGTCATGGGGGAGACCCAGTACTTC
>TRBJ1-4|TRBV18|TRBD1|-
CASSGQGGEKLFF
TGTGCCAGCTCTGGACAGGGCGGTGAAAAACTGTTTTTT
>TRBJ2-5|TRBV18|-|-
CASSPAGRIQETQYF
TGTGCCAGCTCACCCGCGGGACGGATCCAAGAGACCCAGTACTTC
>TRBJ1-5|TRBV27|TRBD1|-
CASSATGGNQPQHF
TGTGCCAGCAGTGCTACAGGGGGGAATCAGCCCCAGCATTTT
>TRBJ2-3|TRBV6-2/TRBV6-3|-|-
CASSDLTHTDTQYF
TGTGCCAGCAGCGACCTCACTCACACAGATACGCAGTATTTT